Listed here are 23 T cell receptor beta chains from one sample, sequenced in a study of cytomegalovirus exposure and HLA in healthy donors. The PCR was carried out with 60 Vbeta primers and 13 Jbeta primers. Using immunoSEQ multiplex PCR, the repertoire was profiled, and TCRdb retains in-frame clones only, with some absent. The table shows roughly 100,000 clones, with more than 60% occurring only once. Input material: PBMCs. The receptors stem from a young man in good health and CMV-seronegative.

The chain employs TRBV7-7 and TRBJ2-1; 9 bases agree with TRBD2. The ends lost 6 bases at V and 2 bases at J; junction bases unmatched: 8. Germline V CDR1 and CDR2: SSHAT, FNYEAQ (reference sequence). The CDR3 is 16 residues long. CDR3 loop: CASSRSAGGPYNEQFF. The CDR3 DNA sequence: TGTGCCAGCAGTCGTAGCGCGGGAGGGCCCTACAATGAGCAGTTCTTC.

The chain recombines TRBV7-9 with TRBJ2-1; a weak D match, TRBD1 (5 bases). CDR3 length: 16 residues. V gave up 5 bases and J gave up 0 bases, with 14 bases separating them. Germline V lookup: CDR1 SEHNR, CDR2 FQNEAQ (reference sequence). The CDR3 DNA sequence: TGTGCCAGCAGCCCCCCCAGGGATAGCTCCTACAATGAGCAGTTCTTC. It specifies CASSPPRDSSYNEQFF.

V is TRBV5-1 and J is TRBJ1-1; tentatively, D is TRBD1 (6 bases). From germline, CDR1 is SGHRS and CDR2 YFSETQ. This CDR3 region has 14 residues. Trimming removed 4 bases at V and 11 bases at J, with 21 bases between. As DNA, the CDR3 is TGCGCCAGCAGCCTCAGGACAGCCTCGAGGTGGGCTTTCTTT. It specifies CASSLRTASRWAFF.

With respect to this clone: One junction end disagrees with the germline gene, perhaps due to a read error. This sequence joins TRBV5-1 and TRBJ1-1; a weak D match, TRBD1 (6 bases). The germline gives CDR1 SGHRS, CDR2 YFSETQ. This CDR3 region has 14 residues. The CDR3 nucleotides are TGCACCAGCAGCTTGGACACAGGGAGCACTGAAGCTTTCTTT. Translation gives CTSSLDTGSTEAFF.

The chain links TRBV14 to TRBJ2-3, with TRBD2 identical over 7 bases. The J segment lost 4 bases and the V segment lost 4 bases, leaving 5 bases of the junction unmatched. Germline-derived CDR1 and CDR2 are SGHDN and FVKESK. The CDR3 loop spans 14 amino acids. For the CDR3, the DNA is TGTGCCAGCAGCCGTGGACTAGGTGCAGATACGCAGTATTTT. Its protein is CASSRGLGADTQYF.

This clone was recorded a few times. The CDR3 sequence: CASSSQAEQPQHF. In DNA form, the CDR3 reads TGTGCCAGTAGTAGCCAAGCTGAGCAGCCCCAGCATTTT. The V and J genes are TRBV19 and TRBJ1-5; D is uncertain. CDR3 length: 13 amino acids. CDR1 LNHDA and CDR2 SQIVND come from the germline V gene (reference sequence). Trimming left V 4 bases short and J 7 bases short, with 11 bases between.

The chain links TRBV7-9 to TRBJ2-3, with D tentatively TRBD1 (5 bases). V lost 4 bases to trimming and J lost 4 bases, with 15 bases between them. Germline V CDR1 and CDR2: SEHNR, FQNEAQ (reference sequence). The CDR3 length is 15 residues. CDR3 sequence reads: CASSYSLQDSDTQYF. The CDR3 DNA sequence: TGTGCCAGCAGCTACTCTTTACAGGATTCAGATACGCAGTATTTT.

This clone appeared once. V is TRBV29-1 and J is TRBJ1-5; TRBD1 matches at 8 bases. Germline lookup yields CDR1 SQVTM and CDR2 ANQGSEA. The length of the CDR3 is 13 residues. V gave up 4 bases and J gave up 5 bases; unmatched junction bases: 4. The CDR3 coding sequence is TGCAGCGTTGCCGGGACAGGAGATCAGCCCCAGCATTTT. Translated, it gives CSVAGTGDQPQHF.

This clone has a handful of counts. The rearrangement uses TRBV28 and TRBJ2-3; D is uncertain. The CDR3 has 13 amino acids. V was shortened by 10 bases and J by 2 bases, with 13 bases between the two germline ends. Per germline, CDR1 MDHEN and CDR2 SYDVKM. The CDR3, as DNA: TGTGCCACCTGGGTCGGGTCCACAGATACGCAGTATTTT. Translation: CATWVGSTDTQYF.

CDR3 bases: TGCGCCAGCAGCGGGAGGGGGGGACCTCACCAAGAGACCCAGTACTTC. Protein sequence: CASSGRGGPHQETQYF. The chain links TRBV5-1 to TRBJ2-5; a weak D match, TRBD2 (7 bases). The V and J ends lost 4 bases and 0 bases respectively, with 16 bases between them. The length of the CDR3 is 16 residues. Germline CDR1 and CDR2: SGHRS and YFSETQ.

Only a few counts were recorded for this clone. This chain connects TRBV19 to TRBJ2-6, with a weak D call TRBD2 (5 bases). Trimming left V 3 bases short and J 0 bases short, with 6 bases between. This CDR3 has 15 residues. Germline loops: CDR1 LNHDA, CDR2 SQIVND (reference sequence). Here the CDR3 reads CASSMGSSGANVLTF. In DNA, the CDR3 is TGTGCCAGTAGTATGGGGAGCTCTGGGGCCAACGTCCTGACTTTC.

V is TRBV5-1 and J is TRBJ2-1, with 7 bases identical to TRBD1. The CDR3 totals 15 residues. Germline CDR1 SGHRS, CDR2 YFSETQ. V shed 3 bases and J 3 bases; nucleotides not matched to a gene: 6. The CDR3 reads CASSSETGLYNEQFF. CDR3 in DNA: TGCGCCAGCAGCTCGGAGACAGGGCTCTACAATGAGCAGTTCTTC. The variable domain in full, with the rest retrieved from reference TRBV5-1 and TRBJ2-1, is KAGVTQTPRYLIKTRGQQVTLSCSPISGHRSVSWYQQTPGQGLQFLFEYFSETQRNKGNFPGRFSGRQFSNSRSEMNVSTLELGDSALYLCASSSETGLYNEQFFGPGTRLTVL.

The V gene is TRBV6-1, the J gene TRBJ1-2, with a weak D call TRBD1 (6 bases). Germline V gene sequence: CDR1 MNHNS, CDR2 SASEGT. The CDR3 loop spans 13 amino acids. Trimming pared 6 bases from V and 4 bases from J, leaving 12 bases between. The CDR3 DNA sequence: TGTGCCAGCAGAACTAGGGGGACCTATGGCTACACCTTC. Amino acid sequence: CASRTRGTYGYTF.

The V call is TRBV4-1, the J call TRBJ2-5; D not resolved. This CDR3 has 12 amino acids. CDR1 is MGHRA, CDR2 YSYEKL, per germline. Trimming took off 5 bases at V and 5 bases at J, with 9 bases between the two ends. The CDR3 region has the DNA TGCGCCAGCAGCTCACCGGAGGAGACCCAGTACTTC. Protein: CASSSPEETQYF.

In this sample, this clone turned up a few times. This chain connects TRBV7-7 to TRBJ2-5; 7 bases are a match to TRBD1. The V gene's germline CDR1 is SSHAT and CDR2 FNYEAQ (reference sequence). Trimming took 5 bases from V and 2 from J; bases not matched to a gene: 2. CDR3 length: 13 residues. CDR3 sequence reads: CASSPGQQETQYF. The CDR3 region has the DNA TGTGCCAGCAGCCCGGGACAGCAAGAGACCCAGTACTTC. The variable domain in full, with the rest retrieved from reference TRBV7-7 and TRBJ2-5, is GAGVSQSPRYKVTKRGQDVTLRCDPISSHATLYWYQQALGQGPEFLTYFNYEAQPDKSGLPSDRFSAERPEGSISTLTIQRTEQRDSAMYRCASSPGQQETQYFGPGTRLLVL.

V is TRBV30 and J is TRBJ2-2; 10 bases align to TRBD1. Germline lookup yields CDR1 GTSNPN and CDR2 SVGIG (reference sequence). The J segment lost 3 bases and the V segment lost 1 base, leaving 14 bases of the junction unmatched. The CDR3 has 19 residues. The CDR3 DNA is TGTGCCTGGAGTGCGAACCGGGACAGGGGCCCTTCATACACCGGGGAGCTGTTTTTT. This codes for CAWSANRDRGPSYTGELFF.

This sequence joins TRBV6-1 and TRBJ1-2, with 11 bases aligning to TRBD1. From germline, CDR1 is MNHNS and CDR2 SASEGT. The CDR3 has 15 residues. V shed 3 bases, J shed 6 bases, and the junction held 6 bases outside the gene matches. This chain's CDR3 is CASSDRTGGADGYTF. For the CDR3, the DNA is TGTGCCAGCAGTGACCGGACAGGGGGCGCGGATGGCTACACCTTC.

This clone showed up just once. The rearrangement joins TRBV5-1 to TRBJ2-2; 8 nucleotides agree with TRBD1. The junction had 7 bases not matched to a gene; V was cut back by 2 bases and J by 7 bases. The CDR3 is 15 residues long. The germline CDR1 and CDR2 sequences are SGHRS and YFSETQ. DNA for the CDR3: TGCGCCAGCAGCTTTCTCAGGGGGCCGGGCGGGGAGCTGTTTTTT. Translation: CASSFLRGPGGELFF.

This sequence joins TRBV7-8 and TRBJ1-2; D is unresolved. The CDR3 extends over 14 amino acids. The ends were cut back, 5 bases at V and 0 bases at J, with 10 bases in the middle. Germline V lookup: CDR1 SGHVS, CDR2 FQNEAQ. The CDR3, as DNA: TGTGCCAGCAGCCCCGGTCGGGCTAACTATGGCTACACCTTC. Translated: CASSPGRANYGYTF.

This clone showed up many times. The CDR3 is CASSQDGAGVSTDTQYF. CDR3 DNA: TGCGCCAGCAGCCAAGACGGGGCGGGGGTTAGCACAGATACGCAGTATTTT. The chain has TRBV4-1 and TRBJ2-3; the match to TRBD2 covers 7 bases. This CDR3 region has 17 residues. Trimming removed 0 bases from V and 0 bases from J; junction bases left unmatched: 6. Germline-derived CDR1 and CDR2 are MGHRA and YSYEKL.

The table lists this clone with a few counts. The V gene is TRBV7-9, the J gene TRBJ2-7, with 10 bases that match TRBD1. The CDR3 is 15 amino acids. V shed 7 bases and J 5 bases; nucleotides not matched to a gene: 11. Germline CDR1 and CDR2: SEHNR and FQNEAQ (reference sequence). The CDR3 coding sequence is TGTGCCAGCACCCCCCCCGGGACAGGGGACGACGAGCAGTACTTC. This gives the protein CASTPPGTGDDEQYF.

V and J are TRBV2 and TRBJ1-2; D is undetermined. The CDR3 covers 13 residues. V lost 7 bases to trimming and J lost 5 bases, with 14 bases between them. Germline values: CDR1 SNHLY, CDR2 FYNNEI. This chain's CDR3 is CASIVGLKYGYTF. The CDR3 DNA is TGTGCCAGCATTGTCGGACTGAAGTATGGCTACACCTTC. The whole variable domain, remainder taken from reference TRBV2 and TRBJ1-2, is EPEVTQTPSHQVTQMGQEVILRCVPISNHLYFYWYRQILGQKVEFLVSFYNNEISEKSEIFDDQFSVERPDGSNFTLKIRSTKLEDSAMYFCASIVGLKYGYTFGSGTRLTVV.

V gene TRBV29-1 combines with J gene TRBJ2-7; 12 bases align to TRBD2. The trim removed 6 bases at V and 3 bases at J, leaving 9 bases unmatched. The CDR3 is made up of 15 amino acids. Germline V gene sequence: CDR1 SQVTM, CDR2 ANQGSEA. Here the CDR3 DNA reads TGCAGCGTCGAAACGACTAGCGGGAGTGTCTACGAGCAGTACTTC. Amino acid sequence: CSVETTSGSVYEQYF.